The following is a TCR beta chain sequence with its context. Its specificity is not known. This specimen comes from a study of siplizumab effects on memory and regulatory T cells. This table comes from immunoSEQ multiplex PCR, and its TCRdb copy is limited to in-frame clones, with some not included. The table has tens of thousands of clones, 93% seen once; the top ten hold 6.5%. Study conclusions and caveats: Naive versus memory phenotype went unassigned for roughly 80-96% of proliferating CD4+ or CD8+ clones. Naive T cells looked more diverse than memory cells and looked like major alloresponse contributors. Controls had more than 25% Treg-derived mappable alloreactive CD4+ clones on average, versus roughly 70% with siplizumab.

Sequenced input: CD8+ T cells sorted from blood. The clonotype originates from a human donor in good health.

CDR3 sequence (DNA): TGTGCCAGCTCACCCTTGGGGAGGGGAGATGAAGCTTTCTTT. It translates to CASSPLGRGDEAFF. The V call is TRBV18, the J call TRBJ1-1; a possible D gene is TRBD1 (5 bases). There are 14 residues in the CDR3. Deletions cut 3 bases from V and 7 bases from J, with 15 bases between. CDR1 and CDR2 (germline): KGHSH, LQKENI. Full variable domain (rest looked up from reference TRBV18 and TRBJ1-1): NAGVMQNPRHLVRRRGQEARLRCSPMKGHSHVYWYRQLPEEGLKFMVYLQKENIIDESGMPKERFSAEFPKEGPSILRIQQVVRGDSAAYFCASSPLGRGDEAFFGQGTRLTVV.